This T cell receptor (beta chain) derives from a study of blood T cell repertoires in COVID-19. Study summary: Donors in the United States, Italy and Spain gave samples during acute or convalescent COVID-19.

With respect to this clone: The same CDR3 can be traced to other DNA sequences in this sample.

Per the original data handling: Estimation of nucleated cell counts was performed using reference gene primer amplification. Clones were read by immunoSEQ multiplex PCR, and TCRdb kept only the in-frame ones, dropping some. The V and J calls and clone size were taken over from that table, and D and trimming were inferred from the DNA. The table records over 200,000 clones, 75% to 90% of them present only once. Participants had their cohort set by participant-reported clinical history. What the recovered Cohort 3 donors had was two negative PCRs, clearance, or symptom resolution. CDR1 and CDR2 (germline): SGHTA, FQGNSA. The J segment lost 3 bases and the V segment lost 2 bases, leaving 1 base of the junction unmatched. The CDR3 sequence is 13 residues long.

Sequenced sample: PBMCs or T cells enriched from blood (not recorded which). This sequence originates from a man under 40 who had recovered from COVID-19. This chain connects TRBV7-2 to TRBJ2-7; 7 bases line up with TRBD1. For the CDR3, the DNA is TGTGCCAGCAGCTTAACAGGGGACTACGAGCAGTACTTC. Protein sequence: CASSLTGDYEQYF. Supplemented by reference TRBV7-2 and TRBJ2-7, the full variable domain reads GAGVSQSPSNKVTEKGKDVELRCDPISGHTALYWYRQSLGQGLEFLIYFQGNSAPDKSGLPSDRFSAERTGGSVSTLTIQRTQQEDSAVYLCASSLTGDYEQYFGPGTRLTVT.